This T cell receptor (beta chain) stems from a study of cytomegalovirus exposure and HLA in healthy donors. Broader study findings: Reportedly, cytomegalovirus status was diagnosed with high sensitivity and specificity.

The ends were cut back, 1 base at V and 12 bases at J, with 10 bases in the middle. CDR3 length: 12 residues. The germline CDR1 and CDR2 sequences are MNHNY and SVGAGI (reference sequence). PCR primers comprised 60 Vbeta and 13 Jbeta primers. The repertoire was sequenced with immunoSEQ multiplex PCR; TCRdb's copy has only in-frame clones and lacks some. The sample consists of 150,000 to 200,000 clones, 70% to 85% of them appearing once. Note on this clone: The antigen is unknown.

The origin of this receptor is a man between 18 and 29 years old in good health and CMV-seronegative. The chain recombines TRBV6-6 with TRBJ2-1; tentative D call: TRBD1 (6 bases). Sequenced input: PBMCs. CDR3 DNA sequence: TGTGCCAGCAGTTACTTGCAGGGGACGCAGTTCTTC. This gives the protein CASSYLQGTQFF.